There are a few counts of the clone carrying this TCR beta chain. The sample is drawn from a study of blood T cell repertoires in COVID-19. J gave up 4 bases and V 4 bases, and 7 bases lay outside the gene matches. CDR3 length equals 15 residues. Germline V lookup: CDR1 SGHTA, CDR2 FQGNSA. Some clones are missing from TCRdb's copy, which holds only in-frame ones; the method was immunoSEQ multiplex PCR. The table includes around 300,000 clones, around nine tenths detected once. This chain joins TRBV7-2 and TRBJ1-2; 9 bases match TRBD1. Sequenced sample: PBMCs or T cells enriched from blood (not recorded which). The source is a middle-aged woman who had recovered from COVID-19. The CDR3 DNA reads TGTGCCAGCAGCTGGGGACAGGGCCTCCCCTATGGCTACACCTTC. Amino acids: CASSWGQGLPYGYTF.